This is a list of T cell receptor beta chains from one sample in a study of blood T cell repertoires in COVID-19. Data came from immunoSEQ multiplex PCR; TCRdb stores just in-frame clones and leaves some out. The sample includes approximately 60,000 clones, about 78% of them seen just once. Sequencing was done on a sample of peripheral blood. The receptors were sampled from a woman older than 75 with acute or convalescent COVID-19. Each CDR3 is given with its conserved first and last residue. The D gene is left open where the match is weak. Rows may omit the clone size; those that give it use once, few, many or a size class.

D gene,V gene,J gene,clone size,CDR3 protein,CDR3 DNA
.,TRBV24-1,TRBJ2-7,.,CATSDYGGTVPVPYEQYF,TGTGCCACCAGTGATTACGGAGGGACAGTCCCTGTTCCCTACGAGCAGTACTTC
.,TRBV9,TRBJ2-2,.,CASSVADFTGELFF,TGTGCCAGCAGCGTAGCCGACTTCACCGGGGAGCTGTTTTTT
TRBD1,TRBV18,TRBJ1-1,many,CASSQGGTEAFF,TGTGCCAGCAGTCAGGGGGGCACTGAAGCTTTCTTT
TRBD1,TRBV7-9,TRBJ1-2,.,CASSVLGRGSYGYTF,TGTGCCAGCAGCGTACTCGGCAGGGGGTCTTATGGCTACACCTTC
TRBD1,TRBV19,TRBJ1-5,.,CASSMWGQGGEPQHF,TGTGCCAGTAGTATGTGGGGACAGGGAGGAGAACCCCAGCATTTT
TRBD1,TRBV28,TRBJ2-7,.,CASTSPDRDVNEQYF,TGTGCCAGCACCTCCCCCGACAGGGACGTTAACGAGCAGTACTTC
.,TRBV28,TRBJ1-5,.,CASTRPRGAYQPQHF,TGTGCCAGCACCCGACCAAGGGGCGCTTACCAGCCCCAGCATTTT
TRBD1,TRBV28,TRBJ1-2,.,CASSFPAGTGIYGYTF,TGTGCCAGCAGTTTCCCCGCCGGGACAGGGATATATGGCTACACCTTC
.,TRBV6-6,TRBJ1-5,.,CASSSDPQDSNQPQHF,TGTGCCAGCAGCTCGGACCCACAGGATAGCAATCAGCCCCAGCATTTT
TRBD1,TRBV6-5,TRBJ2-5,.,CASRSQGTETQYF,TGTGCCAGCAGGTCACAGGGGACCGAGACCCAGTACTTC
TRBD1,TRBV7-2,TRBJ1-3,.,CASSLRSGGSGNTIYF,TGTGCCAGCAGCTTACGTTCAGGGGGCTCTGGAAACACCATATATTTT
.,TRBV2,TRBJ1-1,.,CASSVFGAQNTEAFF,TGTGCCAGCAGTGTTTTTGGGGCCCAGAACACTGAAGCTTTCTTT
TRBD1,TRBV7-2,TRBJ2-5,.,CASRLQGVRETQYF,TGTGCCAGCAGACTTCAGGGGGTTAGGGAGACCCAGTACTTC
TRBD2,TRBV7-9,TRBJ2-2,.,CASSTGLATGELFF,TGTGCCAGCAGCACTGGACTAGCCACCGGGGAGCTGTTTTTT
.,TRBV7-2,TRBJ2-7,.,CASSYAVRYEQYF,TGTGCCAGCAGCTACGCGGTTCGATACGAGCAGTACTTC
TRBD2,TRBV5-6,TRBJ2-7,.,CASSRRKRGAAYEQYF,TGTGCCAGCAGCCGGCGGAAGCGGGGGGCAGCCTACGAGCAGTACTTC
TRBD1,TRBV5-4,TRBJ1-2,.,CASSFAGQGAGYGYTF,TGTGCCAGCAGCTTCGCCGGACAGGGGGCTGGCTATGGCTACACCTTC
.,TRBV7-8,TRBJ1-3,.,CASSLKGSSGNTIYF,TGTGCCAGCAGCTTAAAGGGGTCCTCTGGAAACACCATATATTTT
TRBD2,TRBV10-3,TRBJ2-2,.,CAISDGSGSDGELFF,TGTGCCATCAGTGATGGCAGCGGGAGCGACGGGGAGCTGTTTTTT
.,TRBV19,TRBJ1-5,.,CASSIRQADQPQHF,TGTGCCAGTAGTATAAGACAGGCCGATCAGCCCCAGCATTTT
.,TRBV5-1,TRBJ1-6,.,CASSTGGGNSPLHF,TGCGCCAGCAGTACGGGGGGCGGAAATTCACCCCTCCACTTT
.,TRBV10-1,TRBJ1-6,.,CASSRDTNSPLHF,TGCGCCAGCTCTCGGGACACCAATTCACCCCTCCACTTT
TRBD2,TRBV27,TRBJ2-7,few,CASSLRPPGGGFYEQYF,TGTGCCAGCAGTTTACGCCCCCCCGGGGGGGGATTCTACGAGCAGTACTTC
TRBD2,TRBV5-6,TRBJ2-1,.,CASSSPGRARDNEQFF,TGTGCCAGCAGCTCCCCTGGGAGGGCCCGGGACAATGAGCAGTTCTTC
.,TRBV7-6,TRBJ1-4,.,CASSLVGGTNEKLFF,TGTGCCAGCAGCTTAGTGGGGGGAACTAATGAAAAACTGTTTTTT
.,TRBV21-1,TRBJ2-7,.,CASSYPRDRVYEQYF,TGTGCCAGCAGCTACCCCCGGGACAGGGTTTACGAGCAGTACTTC
.,TRBV7-2,TRBJ2-3,.,CASSLAGADTQYF,TGTGCCAGCAGCTTAGCAGGGGCAGATACGCAGTATTTT
.,TRBV7-8,TRBJ1-3,.,CASSRGAVSGSGNTIYF,TGTGCCAGCAGCCGTGGGGCCGTTTCCGGCTCTGGAAACACCATATATTTT
TRBD2,TRBV28,TRBJ2-1,.,CASSLLTGGPANEQFF,TGTGCCAGCAGTTTATTAACGGGAGGGCCGGCGAATGAGCAGTTCTTC
TRBD1,TRBV5-1,TRBJ1-1,.,CASSPRTGDTEAFF,TGCGCCAGCAGCCCTAGGACAGGCGACACTGAAGCTTTCTTT
TRBD1,TRBV27,TRBJ2-7,.,CASSLSAGGSYEQYF,TGTGCCAGCAGTTTATCCGCAGGGGGCTCCTACGAGCAGTACTTC
.,TRBV20-1,TRBJ1-2,.,CSARTDRNF,TGCAGTGCTAGGACCGACAGGAACTTC
.,TRBV18,TRBJ1-1,.,CASSPPLRQDTEAFF,TGTGCCAGCTCACCACCGTTGAGACAGGACACTGAAGCTTTCTTT
.,TRBV20-1,TRBJ2-1,.,CSAPARNEQFF,TGCAGTGCCCCGGCGAGGAATGAGCAGTTCTTC
.,TRBV6-5,TRBJ1-2,.,CATSPRPQTFYGYTF,TGTGCCACGTCTCCTAGGCCGCAAACCTTTTATGGCTACACCTTC
.,TRBV5-6,TRBJ2-4,.,CASSLYGDIEF,TGTGCCAGCAGCTTGTATGGGGACATCGAATTC
.,TRBV6-5,TRBJ1-2,.,CASSSGSYGYTF,TGTGCCAGCTCTTCAGGATCGTATGGCTACACCTTC
.,TRBV27,TRBJ2-1,.,CASRESYRAIGEQFF,TGTGCCAGCAGAGAGTCGTACAGGGCTATAGGTGAGCAGTTCTTC
.,TRBV4-1,TRBJ1-2,once,CASSQDRRGTNYGYTF,TGCGCCAGCAGCCAAGATAGGCGCGGTACTAACTATGGCTACACCTTC
.,TRBV27,TRBJ2-5,.,CASSLNGETQYF,TGTGCCAGCAGTTTAAACGGGGAGACCCAGTACTTC
TRBD2,TRBV16,TRBJ2-7,.,CASSQSSLAGNEQYF,TGTGCCAGCAGCCAATCGAGTCTAGCGGGGAACGAGCAGTACTTC
.,TRBV5-6,TRBJ1-1,.,CASSLRQAEAFF,TGTGCCAGCAGCTTAAGGCAGGCTGAAGCTTTCTTT
TRBD2,TRBV10-1,TRBJ2-7,once,CAGKESSGSYYEQYF,TGCGCCGGCAAAGAATCTAGCGGGAGTTACTACGAGCAGTACTTC
TRBD1,TRBV6-2/TRBV6-3,TRBJ1-2,.,CASSFQGQEFNYGYTF,TGTGCCAGCAGTTTCCAGGGACAGGAGTTTAACTATGGCTACACCTTC